This passage covers 18 T cell receptor beta chains from one sample sequenced in a study of human T cells and chemical hapten exposure. Stated time point: pre-sensitization, week 0. The treatment denotes: therapeutic diphenylcyclopropenone sensitization with weekly scalp DPC. TCRdb reprocessed the RACE reads via MiXCR and lists one record per CDR3 protein. The sample contains about 180,000 distinct CDR3 sequences, 25% to 35% of which appear only once. Sequencing was performed on whole blood, taken in connection with sensitization to the hapten diphenylcyclopropenone (DPC). The receptors originated from a woman in her twenties or thirties with alopecia areata. Some clones in this sample may be carry-over from other donors' samples.

In nucleotides, the CDR3 is TGTGCCATCAAGCCGGATCCGAACACTGAAGCTTTCTTT. Encoded protein: CAIKPDPNTEAFF. The gene calls are TRBV10-3 and TRBJ1-1; D unclear. The germline V gene encodes CDR1 ENHRY and CDR2 SYGVKD. The CDR3 is 13 amino acids. V shed 7 bases and J shed 1 base, with 10 bases lying between them.

J is TRBJ1-6 and V is TRBV7-6; TRBD1 matches 7 bases. Germline CDR1 reads SGHVS; CDR2 reads FNYEAQ. Losses at the gene ends were 4 bases for V and 8 bases for J; bases not matched to a gene: 8. The CDR3 has 15 residues. CDR3 in DNA: TGTGCCAGCAGCTCAGGGGGACAGCGGGATTCACCCCTCCACTTT. This sequence encodes CASSSGGQRDSPLHF.

J is TRBJ1-1 and V is TRBV21-1. TRBV21-1 is annotated as a pseudogene. The CDR3 sequence is 13 residues long. The CDR3 spells CAGIRHIGTEAFF. DNA of the CDR3: TGTGCCGGCATTAGACATATCGGCACTGAAGCTTTCTTT.

The chain combines TRBV20-1 with TRBJ2-1; TRBD2 aligns across 10 bases. There are 14 residues in the CDR3. Unmatched junction bases numbered 8, after V lost 6 bases and J lost 6 bases. In germline, CDR1 is DFQATT, CDR2 SNEGSKA (reference sequence). The CDR3 DNA follows: TGCAGTGCGGCGAGCGGGAGGGCCCGCAATGAGCAGTTCTTC. Its translation is CSAASGRARNEQFF.

This chain joins TRBV20-1 and TRBJ2-7; no definite D call. The V and J ends lost 4 bases and 3 bases respectively, with 10 bases between them. CDR3 length equals 12 residues. Germline V gene lookup returns CDR1 DFQATT and CDR2 SNEGSKA (reference sequence). The CDR3 sequence is CSATKDSYEQYF. In DNA form, the CDR3 reads TGCAGTGCTACAAAGGATAGCTACGAGCAGTACTTC.

V is TRBV18 and J is TRBJ2-3, with a tentative D call TRBD1 (7 bases). Germline V gene sequence: CDR1 KGHSH, CDR2 LQKENI. The V end lost 2 bases, the J end lost 1 base, and 13 bases lay between the germline ends. The CDR3 is 16 residues long. CDR3 coding DNA: TGTGCCAGCTCACCAGTATCAGGGGGGCGCACAGATACGCAGTATTTT. Translation: CASSPVSGGRTDTQYF.

In this sample, this clonotype turned up many times. The chain combines TRBV18 with TRBJ1-4; no reliable D call. With 3 bases removed from V and 8 bases from J, the gap between germline ends came to 4 bases. The CDR3 extends over 11 amino acids. The germline V gene encodes CDR1 KGHSH and CDR2 LQKENI. CDR3 sequence (DNA): TGTGCCAGCTCACCTCGGGAAAAACTGTTTTTT. This gives the protein CASSPREKLFF.

This chain joins TRBV29-1 and TRBJ2-1, with D perhaps TRBD2 (5 bases). Germline values: CDR1 SQVTM, CDR2 ANQGSEA. This CDR3 comprises 13 residues. V was cut by 4 bases and J by 3 bases, with 10 bases left in between. Here the CDR3 DNA reads TGCAGCGTTGGAGGGTCCGGCTACAATGAGCAGTTCTTC. Amino acid sequence: CSVGGSGYNEQFF.

The chain has TRBV27 and TRBJ1-2; 9 bases agree with TRBD1. The CDR3 is made up of 18 amino acids. V trimming: 4 bases; J trimming: 0 bases; junction bases outside the gene matches: 12. Germline V gene sequence: CDR1 MNHEY, CDR2 SMNVEV (reference sequence). The CDR3 region is CASSSYPGTGLSNYGYTF. DNA of the CDR3: TGTGCCAGCAGTTCCTACCCCGGGACAGGGCTCTCTAACTATGGCTACACCTTC.

V and J are TRBV14 and TRBJ2-1; D might be TRBD1 (5 bases). This CDR3 region has 16 residues. Germline CDR1 SGHDN, CDR2 FVKESK. V was cut by 1 base and J by 2 bases, with 12 bases left in between. The CDR3 region is CASSQVRRVPYNEQFF. CDR3 DNA: TGTGCCAGCAGCCAAGTTCGCAGGGTTCCCTACAATGAGCAGTTCTTC.

The DNA for the CDR3 is TGTGCCAGTAGTTCGACCGGGACTAGCGGGAGGTACCATAGCTCCTACAATGAGCAGTTCTTC. This encodes CASSSTGTSGRYHSSYNEQFF. The rearrangement uses TRBV19 and TRBJ2-1, with 15 bases lining up with TRBD2. J lost 0 bases, V lost 5 bases, and 14 bases had no gene match. CDR3 size: 21 residues. From germline, CDR1 is LNHDA and CDR2 SQIVND (reference sequence).

The J gene is TRBJ2-3, the V gene TRBV6-5, with D possibly matching TRBD2 (5 bases). Trimming pared 4 bases from V and 6 bases from J, leaving 14 bases between. This CDR3 has 14 amino acids. Germline V lookup: CDR1 MNHEY, CDR2 SVGAGI. The CDR3 region has the DNA TGTGCCAGCAGTTCCCCGGGTAGCGCGGATACGCAGTATTTT. This sequence encodes CASSSPGSADTQYF.

The table lists this clonotype with a count of one. The rearrangement joins TRBV6-1 to TRBJ2-1, with TRBD1 as a possible D gene (5 bases). This CDR3 region has 16 residues. The germline CDR1 and CDR2 sequences are MNHNS and SASEGT. Trimming stripped 3 bases from V and 9 bases from J, with 21 bases between. CDR3 amino acids: CASSDNLGVQGGEQFF. DNA of the CDR3: TGTGCCAGCAGTGATAATTTAGGGGTGCAAGGTGGTGAGCAGTTCTTC.

This clonotype was found a few times. The gene calls are TRBV28 and TRBJ1-2, with no clear D. The V gene lost 3 bases and the J gene lost 3 bases, with 8 bases spanning the gap. Germline V gene sequence: CDR1 MDHEN, CDR2 SYDVKM. This CDR3 is built from 13 residues. The CDR3 DNA sequence: TGTGCCAGCAGTTTTATAGGGTACTATGGCTACACCTTC. The encoded protein is CASSFIGYYGYTF.

The chain recombines TRBV2 with TRBJ1-1, with a tentative D call TRBD1 (6 bases). V was cut by 4 bases and J by 8 bases, with 11 bases left in between. The CDR3 is 12 residues long. Germline assignment: CDR1 SNHLY and CDR2 FYNNEI. CDR3 nucleotide sequence: TGTGCCAGCAGTGGACCCGGGGGCGAAGCTTTCTTT. Its protein is CASSGPGGEAFF.

This sequence joins TRBV4-2 and TRBJ2-1, with 14 bases matching TRBD2. Trimming at V came to 8 bases and at J to 7 bases, leaving 1 base not matched to a gene. The CDR3 spans 13 residues. Per the germline V gene, CDR1 is LGHNA and CDR2 is YNFKEQ. As DNA, the CDR3 is TGTGCCAGCGGGACTAGCGGGAGTAATGAGCAGTTCTTC. It encodes CASGTSGSNEQFF.

This chain joins TRBV28 and TRBJ1-6, with a possible D match to TRBD1 (6 bases). The CDR3 is 13 residues long. In germline, CDR1 is MDHEN, CDR2 SYDVKM. The V and J ends lost 7 bases and 10 bases respectively, with 14 bases between them. DNA of the CDR3: TGTGCCAGCAAATCGGGGGGCCTATCACCCCTCCACTTT. Protein: CASKSGGLSPLHF.

This chain joins TRBV20-1 and TRBJ1-4; D may be TRBD1 (6 bases). With 5 bases removed from V and 6 bases from J, the gap between germline ends came to 13 bases. In germline, CDR1 is DFQATT, CDR2 SNEGSKA (reference sequence). This CDR3 contains 13 residues. In DNA, the CDR3 is TGCAGTGCTTCGACAGGACTCGATGAAAAACTGTTTTTT. Its protein is CSASTGLDEKLFF.